The 30 T cell receptor beta chains below come from one sample, sequenced in a study of T-cell reconstitution after alpha-beta-depleted transplantation in children. Preparing the TCRbeta library involved the use of unique molecular identifiers. TCRdb analysed the PCR reads with MiXCR anew, one entry per CDR3 protein. The table lists about 340,000 distinct CDR3 sequences, 13% of them singletons, with about 4.5% in the top ten. The sequences come from PBMCs, collected from the stem cell graft. The receptors were gathered from a human donor who donated a stem cell graft to a child with Fanconi anemia.

This clonotype was seen many times. This chain joins TRBV9 and TRBJ1-1, with TRBD1 identical over 7 bases. There are 15 residues in the CDR3. Germline CDR1 SGDLS, CDR2 YYNGEE. J gave up 6 bases and V 4 bases, and 12 bases lay outside the gene matches. The CDR3 region is CASSPHEGGLAEAFF. CDR3 nucleotide sequence: TGTGCCAGCAGCCCACATGAAGGGGGCTTGGCTGAAGCTTTCTTT.

The sample holds a few counts of this clonotype. The V call is TRBV5-8, the J call TRBJ2-3, with D possibly matching TRBD1 (5 bases). The CDR3 has 15 amino acids. Germline CDR1 and CDR2: SGHTS and YDEGEE. V lost 7 bases and J lost 0, with 15 bases in between. The CDR3 sequence: CASGDRQTSTDTQYF. The CDR3 nucleotides are TGTGCCAGCGGAGACAGACAGACTAGCACAGATACGCAGTATTTT.

This chain uses TRBV7-8 with TRBJ1-2; D remains unclear. Germline-derived CDR1 and CDR2 are SGHVS and FQNEAQ. This CDR3 is 17 amino acids long. Trimming stripped 1 base from V and 2 bases from J, with 17 bases between. The CDR3 bases are TGTGCCAGCAGCTTAGATGGCAGCTCCACCGGCAACTATGGCTACACCTTC. Translation gives CASSLDGSSTGNYGYTF.

This clonotype was picked up a small number of times. The gene calls are TRBV6-1 and TRBJ2-6; 8 positions match TRBD1. CDR3 length: 17 residues. Germline loops: CDR1 MNHNS, CDR2 SASEGT. Trimming took 4 bases from V and 0 from J; bases not matched to a gene: 5. The CDR3: CASSAAGGGSGANVLTF. CDR3 sequence (DNA): TGTGCCAGCAGTGCCGCAGGGGGCGGCTCTGGGGCCAACGTCCTGACTTTC.

This chain connects TRBV10-3 to TRBJ2-7; 10 positions match TRBD2. V lost 3 bases, J lost 7 bases, and 9 bases stayed unmatched. The CDR3 runs 15 residues. The germline gives CDR1 ENHRY, CDR2 SYGVKD. The DNA of the CDR3 is TGTGCCATCAGTGATTCAGCGGGGGGGCGAGGAGAGCAGTACTTC. It translates to CAISDSAGGRGEQYF.

This clonotype was picked up many times. The chain uses TRBV12-3 or TRBV12-4 and TRBJ2-3; maybe TRBD2 (5 bases). The CDR3 is 16 residues long. The ends were cut back, 0 bases at V and 4 bases at J, with 14 bases in the middle. The CDR3 DNA follows: TGTGCCAGCAGTTTAGCCAACGGAGGCAGGTCAGATACGCAGTATTTT. Amino acid sequence: CASSLANGGRSDTQYF.

This clonotype has at least ten counts. The chain combines TRBV27 with TRBJ2-7, with 10 bases aligning to TRBD2. This CDR3 region has 16 residues. The germline gives CDR1 MNHEY, CDR2 SMNVEV (reference sequence). V lost 7 bases to trimming and J lost 2 bases; unmatched junction nucleotides: 11. Written as DNA, the CDR3 is TGTGCCAGCACCTTTCTCCTAGCGGGAGTTCCCTACGAGCAGTACTTC. It encodes CASTFLLAGVPYEQYF.

The chain recombines TRBV10-3 with TRBJ2-5, with 7 nucleotides matching TRBD1. CDR1 and CDR2 (germline): ENHRY, SYGVKD. The V segment lost 2 bases and the J segment 2 bases; nucleotides outside the gene matches: 5. CDR3 size: 15 residues. The CDR3 loop is CAISELGTEQETQYF. The CDR3, as DNA: TGTGCCATCAGTGAGCTTGGGACAGAACAAGAGACCCAGTACTTC.

A few counts support this clonotype. The chain links TRBV9 to TRBJ1-3; D is ambiguous. Germline V gene sequence: CDR1 SGDLS, CDR2 YYNGEE. V gave up 1 base and J gave up 0 bases, with 8 bases separating them. This CDR3 spans 15 amino acids. CDR3 sequence reads: CASSVQDYSGNTIYF. Written as DNA, the CDR3 is TGTGCCAGCAGCGTACAGGACTACTCTGGAAACACCATATATTTT.

V is TRBV20-1 and J is TRBJ1-5, with a possible D match to TRBD1 (6 bases). The CDR3 is made up of 12 amino acids. With 5 bases removed from V and 4 bases from J, the gap between germline ends came to 9 bases. Germline CDR1 reads DFQATT; CDR2 reads SNEGSKA (reference sequence). CDR3 amino acids: CSAVQGNQPQHF. CDR3 nucleotide sequence: TGCAGTGCTGTACAGGGTAATCAGCCCCAGCATTTT.

This clonotype was recorded a few times. This chain links TRBV3-1 with TRBJ1-4, with D possibly matching TRBD1 (6 bases). V was clipped by 2 bases and J by 8 bases, with 12 bases between them. Looked up from germline, CDR1 is LGHDT and CDR2 is YNNKEL (reference sequence). The CDR3 extends over 14 amino acids. CDR3 in amino acids: CASSQLQGGEKLFF. CDR3 bases: TGTGCCAGCAGCCAACTACAGGGTGGGGAAAAACTGTTTTTT.

This clonotype was recorded a few times. CDR3 amino acids: CASRAGQGETQYF. CDR3 nucleotides: TGTGCCAGCAGAGCCGGACAGGGAGAGACCCAGTACTTC. This chain uses TRBV6-1 with TRBJ2-5; 8 nucleotides match TRBD1. This CDR3 region has 13 residues. V lost 6 bases, J lost 4 bases, and 4 bases stayed unmatched. Germline V gene sequence: CDR1 MNHNS, CDR2 SASEGT.

The V call is TRBV3-1, the J call TRBJ2-1; D not resolved. There are 15 residues in the CDR3. The V end was cut by 0 bases, the J end by 7 bases, with 13 bases between. Looked up from germline, CDR1 is LGHDT and CDR2 is YNNKEL (reference sequence). The CDR3 reads CASSQDLLIGNEQFF. The CDR3 bases are TGTGCCAGCAGCCAAGATTTACTCATCGGAAATGAGCAGTTCTTC.

The V and J genes are TRBV5-1 and TRBJ2-1; D might be TRBD1 or TRBD2, each matching 5 bases. Germline CDR1 SGHRS, CDR2 YFSETQ. With 3 bases removed from V and 4 bases from J, the gap between germline ends came to 14 bases. The CDR3 covers 15 residues. For the CDR3, the DNA is TGCGCCAGCAGCTCTGGGAGAGACAGTTACAATGAGCAGTTCTTC. Protein product: CASSSGRDSYNEQFF. Filled out from reference TRBV5-1 and TRBJ2-1, the complete variable domain reads KAGVTQTPRYLIKTRGQQVTLSCSPISGHRSVSWYQQTPGQGLQFLFEYFSETQRNKGNFPGRFSGRQFSNSRSEMNVSTLELGDSALYLCASSSGRDSYNEQFFGPGTRLTVL.

This clonotype has just a few counts. CDR3 bases: TGTGCCAGCAGTTGGGACGGCAAAAATTCACCCCTCCACTTT. Protein product: CASSWDGKNSPLHF. The V and J genes are TRBV6-2 or TRBV6-3 and TRBJ1-6, with a possible D match to TRBD1 (5 bases). The CDR3 runs 14 residues. Between the trimmed V and J ends, which lost 4 bases and 7 bases, there was a span of 11 bases. In germline, CDR1 is MNHEY, CDR2 SVGEGT.

This clonotype was recorded a few times. The chain joins TRBV28 to TRBJ1-4, with D unclear. V was pared by 2 bases and J by 1 base, with 11 bases between. The germline gives CDR1 MDHEN, CDR2 SYDVKM. This CDR3 spans 16 amino acids. The CDR3, as DNA: TGTGCCAGCAGTTTAAACCGCTGGGGAACTAATGAAAAACTGTTTTTT. It is translated as CASSLNRWGTNEKLFF.

The chain couples TRBV29-1 to TRBJ2-3; 9 nucleotides align to TRBD1. Losses at the gene ends were 6 bases for V and 0 bases for J; bases not matched to a gene: 1. This CDR3 spans 13 amino acids. The germline V gene encodes CDR1 SQVTM and CDR2 ANQGSEA. CDR3 nucleotides: TGCAGCGTACAGGGGGCGAGCACAGATACGCAGTATTTT. It codes for CSVQGASTDTQYF.

In this sample, this clonotype turned up a few times. The chain recombines TRBV5-1 with TRBJ1-4; D may be TRBD1 (5 bases). Germline loops: CDR1 SGHRS, CDR2 YFSETQ. V was cut by 5 bases and J by 0 bases, with 8 bases left in between. The CDR3 covers 14 residues. DNA of the CDR3: TGCGCCAGCAGGGACATTCCAACTAATGAAAAACTGTTTTTT. Protein product: CASRDIPTNEKLFF. Full variable domain (outside the CDR3, taken from reference TRBV5-1 and TRBJ1-4): KAGVTQTPRYLIKTRGQQVTLSCSPISGHRSVSWYQQTPGQGLQFLFEYFSETQRNKGNFPGRFSGRQFSNSRSEMNVSTLELGDSALYLCASRDIPTNEKLFFGSGTQLSVL.

As DNA, the CDR3 is TGTGCCAGCAGTGAATTTCTCGCAGATACGCAGTATTTT. As protein: CASSEFLADTQYF. The chain couples TRBV2 to TRBJ2-3; no firm D call. The germline CDR1 and CDR2 sequences are SNHLY and FYNNEI. The CDR3 length is 13 residues. V lost 2 bases to trimming and J lost 4 bases, with 7 bases between them.

The table lists this clonotype with many counts. The chain combines TRBV13 with TRBJ1-2; no firm D call. The CDR3 sequence is 13 residues long. V lost 0 bases and J lost 7, with 9 bases in between. The germline gives CDR1 PRHDT, CDR2 FYEKMQ (reference sequence). The CDR3 reads CASSLGGYSGYTF. The CDR3 nucleotides read TGTGCCAGCAGCTTAGGGGGATACAGTGGCTACACCTTC. Full variable domain (rest looked up from reference TRBV13 and TRBJ1-2): AAGVIQSPRHLIKEKRETATLKCYPIPRHDTVYWYQQGPGQDPQFLISFYEKMQSDKGSIPDRFSAQQFSDYHSELNMSSLELGDSALYFCASSLGGYSGYTFGSGTRLTVV.

In its sample, this clonotype was seen many times. The chain uses TRBV4-3 and TRBJ2-2, with TRBD1 identical over 7 bases. V shed 1 base, J shed 6 bases, and the junction held 2 bases outside the gene matches. The CDR3 loop spans 14 amino acids. Germline-derived CDR1 and CDR2 are LGHNA and YSLEER. The CDR3 loop is CASSQAGTAGELFF. CDR3 bases: TGCGCCAGCAGCCAAGCGGGGACAGCCGGGGAGCTGTTTTTT.

V gene TRBV4-3 combines with J gene TRBJ1-1; 7 nucleotides agree with TRBD1. This CDR3 comprises 15 residues. The V gene's germline CDR1 is LGHNA and CDR2 YSLEER. The J segment lost 3 bases and the V segment lost 1 base, leaving 5 bases of the junction unmatched. In DNA, the CDR3 is TGCGCCAGCAGCCAAGCGGACAGGAGGTACACTGAAGCTTTCTTT. Residues: CASSQADRRYTEAFF.

J is TRBJ2-1 and V is TRBV19, with 10 bases fitting TRBD2. CDR3 size: 15 residues. CDR1 is LNHDA, CDR2 SQIVND, per germline (reference sequence). J lost 5 bases, V lost 6 bases, and 7 bases had no gene match. CDR3 in amino acids: CASRELAGMNNEQFF. DNA for the CDR3: TGTGCCAGTAGAGAACTAGCGGGGATGAACAATGAGCAGTTCTTC.

This sequence joins TRBV3-1 and TRBJ1-3; 9 bases match TRBD1. Germline values: CDR1 LGHDT, CDR2 YNNKEL (reference sequence). The V and J ends lost 1 base and 5 bases, in that order; junction bases with no gene match: 6. CDR3 length equals 16 residues. CDR3 DNA: TGTGCCAGCAGCCAAGCAGGGACAGGGCGAAGAAACACCATATATTTT. This sequence encodes CASSQAGTGRRNTIYF.

This clonotype has a count of ten or more. An end of the junction differs from the germline gene, which may be a read error. V and J are TRBV18 and TRBJ2-1; no definite D call. The germline CDR1 and CDR2 sequences are KGHSH and LQKENI. This CDR3 region has 16 residues. This CDR3 is CASSPRAIASHNEQFF. As DNA, the CDR3 is TGTGCCAGCTCACCTCGCGCCATAGCCTCCCACAATGAGCAGTTCTTC.

At least ten counts were recorded for this clonotype. CDR3 sequence (DNA): TGCAGCGTTGGGGCCAGGGGCGGGGGCACAGATACGCAGTATTTT. The encoded protein is CSVGARGGGTDTQYF. This chain links TRBV29-1 with TRBJ2-3; tentatively, D is TRBD1 or TRBD2 (6 bases each). The V end was cut by 4 bases, the J end by 1 base, with 15 bases between. The CDR3 runs to 15 residues. Per the germline V gene, CDR1 is SQVTM and CDR2 is ANQGSEA.

This clonotype was seen more than once but under ten times. This chain connects TRBV20-1 to TRBJ1-1, with 7 bases lining up with TRBD1. Germline V gives CDR1 DFQATT, CDR2 SNEGSKA (reference sequence). The trim removed 5 bases at V and 6 bases at J, leaving 12 bases unmatched. The length of the CDR3 is 14 residues. As DNA, the CDR3 is TGCAGTGCTCGTCGGACAGGCGATCTTTCTGAAGCTTTCTTT. This encodes CSARRTGDLSEAFF.

The chain joins TRBV3-1 to TRBJ2-3; 10 bases map to TRBD2. With V trimmed by 4 bases and J by 5 bases, 3 bases remained unmatched. The CDR3 has 14 residues. Germline lookup yields CDR1 LGHDT and CDR2 YNNKEL (reference sequence). The CDR3 DNA reads as TGTGCCAGCAGCCTACCTAGCGGGGGAGATACGCAGTATTTT. Encoded protein: CASSLPSGGDTQYF.

The table lists this clonotype with many counts. This chain links TRBV30 with TRBJ2-3, with 10 bases lining up with TRBD1. J gave up 4 bases and V 6 bases, and 7 bases lay outside the gene matches. The CDR3 is 14 amino acids. Per the germline V gene, CDR1 is GTSNPN and CDR2 is SVGIG (reference sequence). As DNA, the CDR3 is TGTGCCTGCGGGACAGGGGTGAGAGCAGATACGCAGTATTTT. This sequence encodes CACGTGVRADTQYF.

This clonotype occurred a few times. J is TRBJ2-5 and V is TRBV5-1; 10 nucleotides agree with TRBD2. The ends lost 0 bases at V and 1 base at J; junction bases unmatched: 3. CDR3 length equals 16 residues. CDR1 and CDR2 from the germline V gene are SGHRS and YFSETQ. The CDR3 sequence: CASSLGSGGSQETQYF. Written as DNA, the CDR3 is TGCGCCAGCAGCTTGGGTAGCGGGGGGTCCCAAGAGACCCAGTACTTC.